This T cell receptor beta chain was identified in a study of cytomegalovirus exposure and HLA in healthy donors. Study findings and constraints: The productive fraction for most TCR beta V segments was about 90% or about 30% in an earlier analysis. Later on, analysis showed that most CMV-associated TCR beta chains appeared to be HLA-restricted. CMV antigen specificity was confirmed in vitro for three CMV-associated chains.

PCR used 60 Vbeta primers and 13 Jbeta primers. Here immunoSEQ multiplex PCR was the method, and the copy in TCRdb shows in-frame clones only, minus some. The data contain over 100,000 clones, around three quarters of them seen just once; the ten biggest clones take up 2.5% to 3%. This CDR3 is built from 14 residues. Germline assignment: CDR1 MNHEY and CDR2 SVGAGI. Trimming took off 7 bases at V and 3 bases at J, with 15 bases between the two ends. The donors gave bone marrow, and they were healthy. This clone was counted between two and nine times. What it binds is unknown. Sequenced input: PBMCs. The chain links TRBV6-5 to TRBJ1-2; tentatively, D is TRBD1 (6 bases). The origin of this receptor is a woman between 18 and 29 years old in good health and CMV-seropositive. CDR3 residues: CASKGHLWDYGYTF. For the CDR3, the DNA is TGTGCCAGCAAGGGACACCTCTGGGACTATGGCTACACCTTC.